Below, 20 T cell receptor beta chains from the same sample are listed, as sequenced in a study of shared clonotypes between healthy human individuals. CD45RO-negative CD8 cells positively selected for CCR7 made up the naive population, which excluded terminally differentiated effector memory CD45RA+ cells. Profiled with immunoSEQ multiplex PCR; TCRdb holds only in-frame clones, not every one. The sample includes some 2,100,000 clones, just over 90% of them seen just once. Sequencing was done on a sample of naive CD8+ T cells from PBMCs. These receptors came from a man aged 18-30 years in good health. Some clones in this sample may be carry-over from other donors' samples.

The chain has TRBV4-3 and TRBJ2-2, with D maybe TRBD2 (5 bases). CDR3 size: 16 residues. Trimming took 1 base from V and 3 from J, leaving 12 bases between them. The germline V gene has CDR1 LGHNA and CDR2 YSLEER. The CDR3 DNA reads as TGCGCCAGCAGCCAAGTTGGGAGTAGGGACACCGGGGAGCTGTTTTTT. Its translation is CASSQVGSRDTGELFF.

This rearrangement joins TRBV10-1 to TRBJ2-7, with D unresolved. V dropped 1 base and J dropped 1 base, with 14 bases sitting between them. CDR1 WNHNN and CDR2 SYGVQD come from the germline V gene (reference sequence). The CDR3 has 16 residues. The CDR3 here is CASSEFSEGISYEQYF. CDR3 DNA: TGCGCCAGCAGTGAGTTCAGCGAAGGTATTTCCTACGAGCAGTACTTC.

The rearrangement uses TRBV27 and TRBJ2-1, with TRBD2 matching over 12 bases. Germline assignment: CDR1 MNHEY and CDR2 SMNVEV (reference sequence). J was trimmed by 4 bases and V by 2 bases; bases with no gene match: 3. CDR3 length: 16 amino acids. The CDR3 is CASSLVLAGGYNEQFF. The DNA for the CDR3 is TGTGCCAGCAGTTTAGTCCTAGCGGGAGGGTACAATGAGCAGTTCTTC.

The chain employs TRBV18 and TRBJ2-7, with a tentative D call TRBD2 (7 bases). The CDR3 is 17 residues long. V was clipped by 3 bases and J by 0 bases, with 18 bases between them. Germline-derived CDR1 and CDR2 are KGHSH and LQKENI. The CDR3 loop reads CASSPPWGGPSSYEQYF. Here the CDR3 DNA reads TGTGCCAGCTCACCTCCCTGGGGGGGCCCCAGCTCCTACGAGCAGTACTTC.

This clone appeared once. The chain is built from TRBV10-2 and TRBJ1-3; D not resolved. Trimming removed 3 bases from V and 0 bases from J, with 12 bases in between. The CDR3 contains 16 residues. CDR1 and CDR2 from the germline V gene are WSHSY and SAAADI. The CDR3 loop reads CASSETRASSGNTIYF. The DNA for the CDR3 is TGCGCCAGCAGTGAAACAAGGGCTAGCTCTGGAAACACCATATATTTT.

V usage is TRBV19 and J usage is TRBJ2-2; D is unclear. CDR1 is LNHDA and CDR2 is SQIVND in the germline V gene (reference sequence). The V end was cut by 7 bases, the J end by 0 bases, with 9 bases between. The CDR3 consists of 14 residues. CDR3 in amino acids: CASNFLANTGELFF. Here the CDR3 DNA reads TGTGCCAGTAACTTTCTAGCGAACACCGGGGAGCTGTTTTTT.

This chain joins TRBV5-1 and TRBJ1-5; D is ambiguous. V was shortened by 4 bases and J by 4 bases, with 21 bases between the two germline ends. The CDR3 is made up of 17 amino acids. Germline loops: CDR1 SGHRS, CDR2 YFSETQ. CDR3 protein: CASSHAGHDPANQPQHF. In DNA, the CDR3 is TGCGCCAGCAGCCATGCGGGCCACGACCCAGCGAATCAGCCCCAGCATTTT.

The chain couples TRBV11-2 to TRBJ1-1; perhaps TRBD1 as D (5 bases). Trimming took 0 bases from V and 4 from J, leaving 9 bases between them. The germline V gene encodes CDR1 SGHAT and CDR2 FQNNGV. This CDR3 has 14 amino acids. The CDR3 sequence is CASSLDMGVTEAFF. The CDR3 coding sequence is TGTGCCAGCAGCTTAGATATGGGGGTCACTGAAGCTTTCTTT.

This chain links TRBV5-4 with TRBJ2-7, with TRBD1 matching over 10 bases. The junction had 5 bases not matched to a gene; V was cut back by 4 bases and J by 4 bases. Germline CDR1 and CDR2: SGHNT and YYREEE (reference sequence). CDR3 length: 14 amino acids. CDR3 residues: CASSPRQGAYEQYF. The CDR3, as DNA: TGTGCCAGCAGCCCAAGACAGGGGGCGTACGAGCAGTACTTC.

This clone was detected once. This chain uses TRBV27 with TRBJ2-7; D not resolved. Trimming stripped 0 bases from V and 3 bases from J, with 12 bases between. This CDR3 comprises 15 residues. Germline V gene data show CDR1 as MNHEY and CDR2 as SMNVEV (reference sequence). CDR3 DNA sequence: TGTGCCAGCAGTTTATCAGGGCGAAGGGTCTACGAGCAGTACTTC. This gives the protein CASSLSGRRVYEQYF.

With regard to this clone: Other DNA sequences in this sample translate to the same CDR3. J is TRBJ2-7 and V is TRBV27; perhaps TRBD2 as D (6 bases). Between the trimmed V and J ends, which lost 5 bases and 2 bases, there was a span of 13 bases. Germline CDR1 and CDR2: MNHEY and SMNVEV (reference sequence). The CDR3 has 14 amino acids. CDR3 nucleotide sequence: TGTGCCAGCAGTCCGCGGGGTAGTCCCTACGAGCAGTACTTC. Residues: CASSPRGSPYEQYF.

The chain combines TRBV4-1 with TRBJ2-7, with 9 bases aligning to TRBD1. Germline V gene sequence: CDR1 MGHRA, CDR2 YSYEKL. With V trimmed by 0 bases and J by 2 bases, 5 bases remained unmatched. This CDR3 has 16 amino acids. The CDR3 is CASSQDPGQGPYEQYF. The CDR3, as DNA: TGCGCCAGCAGCCAAGATCCGGGACAGGGACCCTACGAGCAGTACTTC.

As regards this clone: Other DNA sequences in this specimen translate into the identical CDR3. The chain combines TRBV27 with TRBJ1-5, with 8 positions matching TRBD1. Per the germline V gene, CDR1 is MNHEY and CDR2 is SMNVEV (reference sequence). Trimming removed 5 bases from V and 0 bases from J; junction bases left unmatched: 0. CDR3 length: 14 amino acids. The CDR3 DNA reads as TGTGCCAGCAGTACAGGGGGTAGCAATCAGCCCCAGCATTTT. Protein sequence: CASSTGGSNQPQHF.

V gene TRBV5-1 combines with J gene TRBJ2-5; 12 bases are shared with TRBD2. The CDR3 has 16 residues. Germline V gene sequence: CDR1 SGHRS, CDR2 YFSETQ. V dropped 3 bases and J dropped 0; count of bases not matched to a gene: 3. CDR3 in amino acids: CASSYGLAGNQETQYF. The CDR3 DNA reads TGCGCCAGCAGCTACGGACTAGCGGGGAACCAAGAGACCCAGTACTTC.

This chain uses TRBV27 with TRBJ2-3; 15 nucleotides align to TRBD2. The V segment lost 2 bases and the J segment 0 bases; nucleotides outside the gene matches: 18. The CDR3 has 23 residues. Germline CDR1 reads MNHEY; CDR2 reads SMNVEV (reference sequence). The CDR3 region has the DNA TGTGCCAGCAGTTTAAGAGGGGGGGAGGGGACTAGCGGGAGGACCTATAGCACAGATACGCAGTATTTT. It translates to CASSLRGGEGTSGRTYSTDTQYF.

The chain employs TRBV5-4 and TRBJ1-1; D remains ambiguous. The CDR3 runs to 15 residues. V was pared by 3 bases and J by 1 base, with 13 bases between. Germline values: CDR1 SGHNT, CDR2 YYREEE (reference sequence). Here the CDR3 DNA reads TGTGCCAGCAGCTCGAAATTGGATTCGAACACTGAAGCTTTCTTT. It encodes CASSSKLDSNTEAFF.

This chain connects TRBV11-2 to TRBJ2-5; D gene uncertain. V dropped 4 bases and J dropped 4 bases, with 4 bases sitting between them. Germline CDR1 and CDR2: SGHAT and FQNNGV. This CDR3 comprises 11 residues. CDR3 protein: CASSSGETQYF. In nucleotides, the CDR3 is TGTGCCAGCAGCTCAGGAGAGACCCAGTACTTC.

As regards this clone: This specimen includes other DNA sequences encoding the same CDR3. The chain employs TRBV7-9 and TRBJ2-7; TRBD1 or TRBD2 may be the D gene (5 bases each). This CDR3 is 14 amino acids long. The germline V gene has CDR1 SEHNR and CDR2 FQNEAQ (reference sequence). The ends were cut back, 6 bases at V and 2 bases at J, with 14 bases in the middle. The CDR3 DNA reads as TGTGCCAGCAGTTTCGGAGGCAGGGCCTACGAGCAGTACTTC. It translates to CASSFGGRAYEQYF.

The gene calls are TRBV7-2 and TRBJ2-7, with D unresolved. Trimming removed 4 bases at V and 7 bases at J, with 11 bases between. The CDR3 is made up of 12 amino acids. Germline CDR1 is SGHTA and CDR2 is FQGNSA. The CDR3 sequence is CASSSLWSEQYF. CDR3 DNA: TGTGCCAGCAGCTCTCTCTGGTCAGAGCAGTACTTC.

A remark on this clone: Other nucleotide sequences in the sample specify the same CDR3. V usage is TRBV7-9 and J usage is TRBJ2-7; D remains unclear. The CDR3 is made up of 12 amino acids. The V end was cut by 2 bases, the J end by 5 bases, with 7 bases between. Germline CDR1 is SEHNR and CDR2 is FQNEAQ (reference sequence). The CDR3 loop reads CASSLISDEQYF. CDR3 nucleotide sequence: TGTGCCAGCAGCTTAATAAGTGACGAGCAGTACTTC.